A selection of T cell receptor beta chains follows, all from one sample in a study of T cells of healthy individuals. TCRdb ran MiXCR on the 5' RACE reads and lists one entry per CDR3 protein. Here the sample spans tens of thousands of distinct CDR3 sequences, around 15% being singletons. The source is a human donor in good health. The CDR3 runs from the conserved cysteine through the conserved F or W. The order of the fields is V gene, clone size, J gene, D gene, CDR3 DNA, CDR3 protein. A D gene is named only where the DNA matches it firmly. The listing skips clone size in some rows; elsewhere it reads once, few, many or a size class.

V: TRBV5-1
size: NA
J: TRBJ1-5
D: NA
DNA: TGCGCCAGCAGCTTGGTGTATGGGTCCAATCAGCCCCAGCATTTT
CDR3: CASSLVYGSNQPQHF

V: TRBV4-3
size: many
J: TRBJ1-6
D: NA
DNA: TGCGCCAGCAGCCAAGGGGACACCTATAATTCACCCCTCCACTTT
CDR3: CASSQGDTYNSPLHF

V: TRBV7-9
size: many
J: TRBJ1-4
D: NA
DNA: TGTGCCAGCAGCTTATATGCCGGCCGGGACGGTGAAAAACTGTTTTTT
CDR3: CASSLYAGRDGEKLFF

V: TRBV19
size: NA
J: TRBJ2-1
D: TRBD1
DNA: TGTGCCAGTAATCTCGGGACAGGATCCTACAATGAGCAGTTCTTC
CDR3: CASNLGTGSYNEQFF

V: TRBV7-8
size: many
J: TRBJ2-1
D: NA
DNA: TGTGCCAGCAGCCCGCGGGACAGATACAATGAGCAGTTCTTC
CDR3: CASSPRDRYNEQFF

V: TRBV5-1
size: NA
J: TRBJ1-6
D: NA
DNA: TGCGCCAGCAGCCTGGCCGGGGGGGAACGGTCACCCCTCCACTTT
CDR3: CASSLAGGERSPLHF

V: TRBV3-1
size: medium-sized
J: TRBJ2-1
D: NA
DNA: TGTGCCAGCAGCCAAGATGGACTAAGAGTGCGCGAGCAGTTCTTC
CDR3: CASSQDGLRVREQFF

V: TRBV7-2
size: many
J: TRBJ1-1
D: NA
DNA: TGTGCCAGCAGCGCACCGGGGCCGTACACTGAAGCTTTCTTT
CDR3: CASSAPGPYTEAFF

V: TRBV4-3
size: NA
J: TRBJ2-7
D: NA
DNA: TGCGCCAGCAGCCAAGCTTGGGGCCACGAGCAGTACTTC
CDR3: CASSQAWGHEQYF

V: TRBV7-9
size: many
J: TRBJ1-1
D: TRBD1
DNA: TGTGCCAGCAGTTATGGACAGGGTGAAGCTTTCTTT
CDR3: CASSYGQGEAFF

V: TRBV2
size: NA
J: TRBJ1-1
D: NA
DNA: TGTGCCAGCAGTCGCACAGGGTCGAACACTGAAGCTTTCTTT
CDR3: CASSRTGSNTEAFF

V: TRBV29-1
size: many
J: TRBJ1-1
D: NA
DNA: TGCAGCGTTGAGAAGCGTGGGGCGGCCACTGAAGCTTTCTTT
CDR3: CSVEKRGAATEAFF

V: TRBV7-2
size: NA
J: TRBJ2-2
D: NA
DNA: TGTGCCAGCAGCTTAGCGCTAGAGCGTCTTGTCACCGGGGAGCTGTTTTTT
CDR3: CASSLALERLVTGELFF

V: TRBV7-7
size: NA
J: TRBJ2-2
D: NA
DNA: TGTGTCAGCAGCCGGACCGAAGACACCGGGGAGCTGTTTTTT
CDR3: CVSSRTEDTGELFF

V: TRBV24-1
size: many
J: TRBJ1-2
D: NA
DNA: TGTGCCACCAGTGATTTTAACAAAGGAGATGGCTACACCTTC
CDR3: CATSDFNKGDGYTF

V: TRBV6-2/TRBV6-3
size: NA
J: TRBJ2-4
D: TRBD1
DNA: TGTGCCAGCAGGGAAGCCGGGACAGGGGCAAACATTCAGTACTTC
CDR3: CASREAGTGANIQYF

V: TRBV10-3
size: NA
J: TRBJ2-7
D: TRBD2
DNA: TGTGCCATCCAAGAAGGGGCGGGACTAGGGGGCTACGAGCAGTACTTC
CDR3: CAIQEGAGLGGYEQYF

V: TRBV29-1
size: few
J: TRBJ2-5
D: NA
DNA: TGCAGCGTTGTAAGCAGGGGGGTTGGAGAGACCCAGTACTTC
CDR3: CSVVSRGVGETQYF

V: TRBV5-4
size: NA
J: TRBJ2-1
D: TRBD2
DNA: TGTGCCAGCGAGAGGAAGCTAGGGACTAGCGGGAGGTTCAATGAGCAGTTCTTC
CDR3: CASERKLGTSGRFNEQFF

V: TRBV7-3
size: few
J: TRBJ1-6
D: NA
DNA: TGTGCCAGCTCCCAGGGCCAAAATTCACCCCTCCACTTT
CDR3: CASSQGQNSPLHF

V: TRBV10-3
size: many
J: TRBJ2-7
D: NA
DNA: TGTGCCATCAGAGACGGCGGGGGCAGCTACGAGCAGTACTTC
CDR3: CAIRDGGGSYEQYF

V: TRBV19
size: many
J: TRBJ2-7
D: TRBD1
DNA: TGTGCCAGTAGCCCGGACAGGTCCTACGAGCAGTACTTC
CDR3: CASSPDRSYEQYF

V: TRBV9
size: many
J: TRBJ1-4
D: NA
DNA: TGTGCCAGCAGCGCAGGGGTAACTAATGAAAAACTGTTTTTT
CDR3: CASSAGVTNEKLFF

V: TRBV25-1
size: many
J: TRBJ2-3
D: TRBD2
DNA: TGTGCCAGCAGCCGCGTAGCGGGGGGGGCAGATACGCAGTATTTT
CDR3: CASSRVAGGADTQYF

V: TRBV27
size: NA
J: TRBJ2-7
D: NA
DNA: TGTGCCAGCAGTTTACGTTTCGGGGTCGGAAGCGAGCAGTACTTC
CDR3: CASSLRFGVGSEQYF

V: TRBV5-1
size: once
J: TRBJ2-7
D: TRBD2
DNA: TGCACCAGCAGCTCGGTAGCCGGGACTAGCTTCGTCGAGCAGTACTTC
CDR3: CTSSSVAGTSFVEQYF

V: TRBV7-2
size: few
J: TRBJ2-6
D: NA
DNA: TGTGCCAGCAGCTTGGGGGCAGAGGCTGGGGCCAACGTCCTGACTTTC
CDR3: CASSLGAEAGANVLTF

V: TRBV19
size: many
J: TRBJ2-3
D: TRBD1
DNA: TGTGCCAGTAGTCCCGCCGGGACAGGGACAGATACGCAGTATTTT
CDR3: CASSPAGTGTDTQYF